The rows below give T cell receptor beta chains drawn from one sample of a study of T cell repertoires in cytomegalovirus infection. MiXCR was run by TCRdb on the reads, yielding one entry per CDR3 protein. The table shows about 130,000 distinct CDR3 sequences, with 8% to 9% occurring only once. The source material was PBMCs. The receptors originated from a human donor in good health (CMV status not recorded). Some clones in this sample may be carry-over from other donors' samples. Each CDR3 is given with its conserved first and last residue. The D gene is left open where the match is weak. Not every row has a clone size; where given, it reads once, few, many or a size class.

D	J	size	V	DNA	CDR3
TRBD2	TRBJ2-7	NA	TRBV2	TGTGCCAGCAGTGAATATGGGACTAGCGGTGCCAACGAGCAGTACTTC	CASSEYGTSGANEQYF
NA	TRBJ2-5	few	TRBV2	TGTGCCAGCAGCGACCCTGGGGAGACCCAGTACTTC	CASSDPGETQYF
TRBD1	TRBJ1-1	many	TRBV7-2	TGTGCCAGCGTCTCGACAGGGGCGAAGAACACTGAAGCTTTCTTT	CASVSTGAKNTEAFF
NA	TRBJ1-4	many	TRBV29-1	TGCAGCGTTGAAGATCAGGGATTAGGGGAAAAACTGTTTTTT	CSVEDQGLGEKLFF
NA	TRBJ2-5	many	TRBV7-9	TGTGCCAGCAGCTTAGTTTCTGGACTCCCGGGGACCCAGTACTTC	CASSLVSGLPGTQYF
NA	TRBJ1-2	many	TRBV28	TGTGCCAGCAGACCTGGACAGTTCTATGGCTACACCTTC	CASRPGQFYGYTF
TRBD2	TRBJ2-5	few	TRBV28	TGTGCCTCGGGATGGGCGGGGGTCCAAGAGACCCAGTACTTC	CASGWAGVQETQYF
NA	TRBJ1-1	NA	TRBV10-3	TGTGCCATCAGTGAGCCCACCGACCCTTTAGGGGGAACTGAAGCTTTCTTT	CAISEPTDPLGGTEAFF
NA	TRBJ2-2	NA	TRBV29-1	TGCAGCGTTGAAGATCCTGGACAGAGCACCGGGGAGCTGTTTTTT	CSVEDPGQSTGELFF
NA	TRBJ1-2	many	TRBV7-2	TGTGCCAGCAGCTTATCACTCAGGGCTGCCTATGGCTACACCTTC	CASSLSLRAAYGYTF